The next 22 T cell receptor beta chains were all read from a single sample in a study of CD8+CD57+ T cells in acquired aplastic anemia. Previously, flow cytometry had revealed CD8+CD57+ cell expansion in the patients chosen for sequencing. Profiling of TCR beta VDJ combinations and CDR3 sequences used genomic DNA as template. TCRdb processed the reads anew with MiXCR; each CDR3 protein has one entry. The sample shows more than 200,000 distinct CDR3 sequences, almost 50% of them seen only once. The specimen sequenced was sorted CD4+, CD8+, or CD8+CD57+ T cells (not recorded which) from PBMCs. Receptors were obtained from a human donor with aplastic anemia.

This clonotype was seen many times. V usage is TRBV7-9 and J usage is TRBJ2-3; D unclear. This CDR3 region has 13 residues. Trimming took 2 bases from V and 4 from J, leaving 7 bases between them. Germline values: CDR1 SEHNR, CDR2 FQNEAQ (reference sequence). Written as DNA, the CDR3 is TGTGCCAGCAGCTTAAGGGCGGCAGATACGCAGTATTTT. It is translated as CASSLRAADTQYF.

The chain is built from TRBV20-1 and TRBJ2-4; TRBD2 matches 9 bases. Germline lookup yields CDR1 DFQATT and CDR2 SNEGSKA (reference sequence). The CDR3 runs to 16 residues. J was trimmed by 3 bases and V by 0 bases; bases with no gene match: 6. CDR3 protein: CSARERRGGGKNIQYF. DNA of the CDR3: TGCAGTGCTAGAGAGAGGCGGGGGGGTGGCAAAAACATTCAGTACTTC.

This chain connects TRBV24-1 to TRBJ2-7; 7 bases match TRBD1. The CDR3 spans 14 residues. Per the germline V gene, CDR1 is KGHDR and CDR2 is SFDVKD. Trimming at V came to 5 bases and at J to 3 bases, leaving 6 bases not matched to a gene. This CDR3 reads CATSGGQRVYEQYF. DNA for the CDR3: TGTGCCACCAGTGGGGGACAGCGAGTCTACGAGCAGTACTTC.

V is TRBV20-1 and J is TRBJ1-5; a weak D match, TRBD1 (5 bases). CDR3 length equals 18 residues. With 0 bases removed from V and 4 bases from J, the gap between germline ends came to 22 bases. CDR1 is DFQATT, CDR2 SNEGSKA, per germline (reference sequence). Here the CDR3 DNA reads TGCAGTGCTAGAGAGAGCCCGAAGGGGTACCTCCTGAATCAGCCCCAGCATTTT. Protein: CSARESPKGYLLNQPQHF.

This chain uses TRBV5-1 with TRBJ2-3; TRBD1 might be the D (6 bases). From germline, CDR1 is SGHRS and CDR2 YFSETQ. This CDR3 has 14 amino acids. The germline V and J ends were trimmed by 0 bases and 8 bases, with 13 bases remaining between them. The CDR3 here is CASSLGTASGTQYF. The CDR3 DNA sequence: TGCGCCAGCAGCTTGGGGACAGCCTCAGGTACGCAGTATTTT. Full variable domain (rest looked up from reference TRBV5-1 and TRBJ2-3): KAGVTQTPRYLIKTRGQQVTLSCSPISGHRSVSWYQQTPGQGLQFLFEYFSETQRNKGNFPGRFSGRQFSNSRSEMNVSTLELGDSALYLCASSLGTASGTQYFGPGTRLTVL.

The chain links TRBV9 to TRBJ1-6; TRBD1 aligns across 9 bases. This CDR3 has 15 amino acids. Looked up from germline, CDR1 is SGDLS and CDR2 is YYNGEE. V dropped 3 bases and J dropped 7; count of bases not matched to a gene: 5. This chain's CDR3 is CASSGGQGGNSPLHF. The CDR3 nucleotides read TGTGCCAGCAGCGGGGGACAGGGAGGGAATTCACCCCTCCACTTT.

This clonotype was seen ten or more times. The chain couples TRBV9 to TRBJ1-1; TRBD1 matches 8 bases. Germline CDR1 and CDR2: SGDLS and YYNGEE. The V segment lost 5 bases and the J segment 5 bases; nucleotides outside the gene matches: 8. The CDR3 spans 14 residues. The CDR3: CASSGDRGRTEAFF. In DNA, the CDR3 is TGTGCCAGCAGTGGAGACAGGGGACGTACTGAAGCTTTCTTT.

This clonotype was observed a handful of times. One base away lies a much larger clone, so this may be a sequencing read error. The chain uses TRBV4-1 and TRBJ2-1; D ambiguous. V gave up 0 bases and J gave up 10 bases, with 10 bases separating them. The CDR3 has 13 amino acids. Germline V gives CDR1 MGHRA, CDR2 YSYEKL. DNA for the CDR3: TGCGCCAGCAGCCAAGATGAAGGCTACGAGCAGTTCTTC. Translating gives CASSQDEGYEQFF.

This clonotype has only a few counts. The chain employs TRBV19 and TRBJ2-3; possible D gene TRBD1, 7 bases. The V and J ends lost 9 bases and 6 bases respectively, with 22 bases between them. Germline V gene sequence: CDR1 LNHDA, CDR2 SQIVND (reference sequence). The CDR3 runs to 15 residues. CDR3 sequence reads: CASSGQGGGGDTQYF. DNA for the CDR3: TGTGCCAGCAGTGGGCAGGGGGGAGGTGGGGATACGCAGTATTTT.

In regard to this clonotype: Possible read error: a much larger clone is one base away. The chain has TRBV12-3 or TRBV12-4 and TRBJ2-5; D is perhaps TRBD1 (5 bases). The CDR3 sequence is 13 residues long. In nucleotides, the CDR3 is TGTGCCAGCAGCTCCCAGGGAACAGAGACCCTGTACTTC. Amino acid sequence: CASSSQGTETLYF.

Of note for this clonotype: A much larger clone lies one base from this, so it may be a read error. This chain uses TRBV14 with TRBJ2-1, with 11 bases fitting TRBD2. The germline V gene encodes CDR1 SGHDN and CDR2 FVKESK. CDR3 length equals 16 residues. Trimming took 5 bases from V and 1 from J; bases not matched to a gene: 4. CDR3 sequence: CASSAPSGGSYNEQFF. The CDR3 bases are TGTGCCAGCAGCGCTCCTAGCGGGGGGTCCTACAATGAGCAGTTCTTC.

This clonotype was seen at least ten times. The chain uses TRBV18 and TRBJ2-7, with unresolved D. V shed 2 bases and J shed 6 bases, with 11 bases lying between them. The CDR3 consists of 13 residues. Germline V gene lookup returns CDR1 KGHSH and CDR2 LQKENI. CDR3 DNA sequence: TGTGCCAGCTCACCAGGGCAGGCGACCGAGCAGTACTTC. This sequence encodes CASSPGQATEQYF.

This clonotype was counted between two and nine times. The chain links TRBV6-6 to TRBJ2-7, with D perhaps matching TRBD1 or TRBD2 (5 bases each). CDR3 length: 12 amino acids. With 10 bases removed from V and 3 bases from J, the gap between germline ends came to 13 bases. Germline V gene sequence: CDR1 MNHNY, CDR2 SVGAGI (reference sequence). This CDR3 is CAIRRDGYEQYF. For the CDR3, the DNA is TGTGCCATCAGACGGGACGGCTACGAGCAGTACTTC.

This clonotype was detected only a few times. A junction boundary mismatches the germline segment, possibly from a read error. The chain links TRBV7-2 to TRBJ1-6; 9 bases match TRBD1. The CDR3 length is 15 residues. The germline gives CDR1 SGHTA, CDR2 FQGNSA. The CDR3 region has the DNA TGTGCCTGCAGCCCCGGGACAGGGAAGAATTTACCCCTCCACTTT. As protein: CACSPGTGKNLPLHF.

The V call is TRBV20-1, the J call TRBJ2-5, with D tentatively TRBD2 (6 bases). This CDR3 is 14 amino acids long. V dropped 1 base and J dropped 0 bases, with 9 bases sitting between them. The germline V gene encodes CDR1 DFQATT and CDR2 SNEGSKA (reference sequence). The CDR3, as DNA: TGCAGTGCTAGAGGGCTAGCGCACCAAGAGACCCAGTACTTC. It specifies CSARGLAHQETQYF.

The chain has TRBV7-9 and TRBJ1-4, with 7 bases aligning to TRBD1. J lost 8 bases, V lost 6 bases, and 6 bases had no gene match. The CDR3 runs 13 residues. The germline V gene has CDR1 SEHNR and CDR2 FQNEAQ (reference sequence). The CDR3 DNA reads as TGTGCCAGCAGGCGCGACAGGGCGGAAAAACTGTTTTTT. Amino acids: CASRRDRAEKLFF.

The CDR3 loop reads CATNPGTGAFSGANVLTF. Here the CDR3 DNA reads TGTGCCACCAACCCCGGGACAGGAGCCTTCTCTGGGGCCAACGTCCTGACTTTC. V gene TRBV6-9 combines with J gene TRBJ2-6; TRBD1 matches 8 bases. The J segment lost 0 bases and the V segment lost 10 bases, leaving 14 bases of the junction unmatched. Germline loops: CDR1 MNHGY, CDR2 SVAAGI. The length of the CDR3 is 18 residues.

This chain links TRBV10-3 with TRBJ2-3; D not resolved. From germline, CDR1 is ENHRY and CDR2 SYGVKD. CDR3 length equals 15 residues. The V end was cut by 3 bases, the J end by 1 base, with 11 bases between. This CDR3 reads CAISELGRGTDTQYF. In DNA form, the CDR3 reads TGTGCCATCAGTGAACTTGGTCGAGGCACAGATACGCAGTATTTT.

The CDR3 DNA reads TGTGCCAGCAACCCTCGATCGGGCAGGGCCCACGAGCAGTACTTC. It codes for CASNPRSGRAHEQYF. V usage is TRBV28 and J usage is TRBJ2-7; possible D gene TRBD1, 5 bases. The V gene's germline CDR1 is MDHEN and CDR2 SYDVKM. This CDR3 has 15 residues. V lost 7 bases to trimming and J lost 5 bases, with 21 bases between them.

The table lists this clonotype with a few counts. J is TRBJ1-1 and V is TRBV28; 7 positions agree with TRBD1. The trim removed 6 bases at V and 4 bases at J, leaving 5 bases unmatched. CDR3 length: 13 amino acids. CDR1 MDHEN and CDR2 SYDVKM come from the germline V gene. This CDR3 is CASRLQGITEAFF. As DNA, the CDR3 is TGTGCCAGCAGATTACAGGGGATCACTGAAGCTTTCTTT.

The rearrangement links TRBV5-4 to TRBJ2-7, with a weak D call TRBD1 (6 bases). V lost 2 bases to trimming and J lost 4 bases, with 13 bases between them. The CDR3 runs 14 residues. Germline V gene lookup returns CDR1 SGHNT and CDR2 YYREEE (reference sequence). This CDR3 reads CASSLGGPQYEQYF. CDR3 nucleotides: TGTGCCAGCAGCTTAGGGGGACCTCAGTACGAGCAGTACTTC. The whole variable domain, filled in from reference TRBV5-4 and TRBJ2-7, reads ETGVTQSPTHLIKTRGQQVTLRCSSQSGHNTVSWYQQALGQGPQFIFQYYREEENGRGNFPPRFSGLQFPNYSSELNVNALELDDSALYLCASSLGGPQYEQYFGPGTRLTVT.

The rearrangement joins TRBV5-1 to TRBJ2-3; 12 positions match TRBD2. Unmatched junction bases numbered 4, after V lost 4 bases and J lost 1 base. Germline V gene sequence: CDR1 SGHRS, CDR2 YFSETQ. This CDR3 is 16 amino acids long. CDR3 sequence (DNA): TGCGCCAGCAGCCCCGGACTAGCGGGGCGCACAGATACGCAGTATTTT. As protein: CASSPGLAGRTDTQYF. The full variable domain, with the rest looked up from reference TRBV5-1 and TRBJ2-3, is KAGVTQTPRYLIKTRGQQVTLSCSPISGHRSVSWYQQTPGQGLQFLFEYFSETQRNKGNFPGRFSGRQFSNSRSEMNVSTLELGDSALYLCASSPGLAGRTDTQYFGPGTRLTVL.